Shown below are 30 T cell receptor beta chains from a single sample sequenced in a study of OX40 agonist ivuxolimab in advanced cancers. TCRdb's copy holds only in-frame clones and misses some; the assay was immunoSEQ multiplex PCR. The repertoire has almost 80,000 clones, roughly 84% of them found once; the top ten carry 0.2% to 0.3%. The source was CD4+ or CD8+ T cells sorted from blood, collected in a trial of the OX40 agonist ivuxolimab. Receptor source: an adult with an advanced solid tumor such as melanoma, head and neck, liver or kidney cancer.

The CDR3 region is CARYMGELSYNEQFF. CDR3 nucleotides: TGTGCCAGGTATATGGGGGAGCTCTCCTACAATGAGCAGTTCTTC. V usage is TRBV25-1 and J usage is TRBJ2-1, with D tentatively TRBD1 or TRBD2 (5 bases each). CDR1 and CDR2 (germline): MGHDK, SYGVNS. Trimming stripped 9 bases from V and 0 bases from J, with 15 bases between. This CDR3 region has 15 residues.

The chain's CDR3 is CATSWRYRERLMNTEAFF. The CDR3, as DNA: TGTGCCACCAGCTGGCGATACAGGGAGAGACTGATGAACACTGAAGCTTTCTTT. The chain combines TRBV15 with TRBJ1-1, with D possibly TRBD1 on 6 matching bases. Looked up from germline, CDR1 is LNHNV and CDR2 is YYDKDF (reference sequence). V was trimmed by 5 bases and J by 0 bases, leaving 22 bases between them. The CDR3 contains 18 residues.

This clone turned up a few times. CDR3 coding DNA: TGTGCCAGTAGTGGTAAGACAGGGGGCCTCCAAATGAACACTGAAGCTTTCTTT. This gives the protein CASSGKTGGLQMNTEAFF. The chain joins TRBV19 to TRBJ1-1, with TRBD1 matching 10 bases. With V trimmed by 5 bases and J by 0 bases, 12 bases remained unmatched. This CDR3 has 18 residues. The germline gives CDR1 LNHDA, CDR2 SQIVND (reference sequence).

The chain links TRBV18 to TRBJ2-3; TRBD2 matches at 12 bases. The CDR3 runs 15 residues. V dropped 8 bases and J dropped 5; count of bases not matched to a gene: 8. The germline CDR1 and CDR2 sequences are KGHSH and LQKENI. This CDR3 is CASRTSGRQLDTQYF. As DNA, the CDR3 is TGTGCCAGCCGCACTAGCGGGAGGCAACTAGATACGCAGTATTTT.

The sample holds one count of this clone. The V and J genes are TRBV27 and TRBJ1-6, with D tentatively TRBD1 (5 bases). The CDR3 extends over 15 amino acids. Germline CDR1 is MNHEY and CDR2 is SMNVEV (reference sequence). Deletions cut 0 bases from V and 9 bases from J, with 12 bases between. The CDR3 reads CASSLSTGGGSPLHF. For the CDR3, the DNA is TGTGCCAGCAGTTTATCAACCGGGGGAGGTTCACCCCTCCACTTT.

J is TRBJ2-3 and V is TRBV6-4; D perhaps matches TRBD2 (5 bases). The V gene's germline CDR1 is MRHNA and CDR2 SNTAGT. The CDR3 runs to 15 residues. V lost 6 bases to trimming and J lost 0 bases, with 13 bases between them. The CDR3 loop reads CASSAGGFSTDTQYF. In DNA, the CDR3 is TGTGCCAGCAGCGCCGGCGGGTTCAGCACAGATACGCAGTATTTT.

The V gene is TRBV7-6, the J gene TRBJ2-1; D possibly corresponds to TRBD1 (5 bases). The CDR3 has 14 residues. Looked up from germline, CDR1 is SGHVS and CDR2 is FNYEAQ. V shed 5 bases and J shed 2 bases, with 10 bases lying between them. CDR3 DNA sequence: TGTGCCAGCAGCATTCAGGGAACCTACAATGAGCAGTTCTTC. Protein sequence: CASSIQGTYNEQFF.

The J gene is TRBJ2-1, the V gene TRBV27; TRBD2 matches at 12 bases. The CDR3 sequence is 12 residues long. CDR1 and CDR2 from the germline V gene are MNHEY and SMNVEV (reference sequence). Trimming at V came to 6 bases and at J to 13 bases, leaving 4 bases not matched to a gene. The CDR3 here is CASRGLAGGQFF. The DNA for the CDR3 is TGTGCCAGCAGGGGACTAGCGGGTGGTCAGTTCTTC.

The chain carries TRBV9 and TRBJ1-5, with D unresolved. V was trimmed by 3 bases and J by 2 bases, leaving 18 bases between them. This CDR3 spans 17 amino acids. The germline gives CDR1 SGDLS, CDR2 YYNGEE. In DNA, the CDR3 is TGTGCCAGCAGCGCCGGAGGGCCGGACGGCGGCAATCAGCCCCAGCATTTT. Its translation: CASSAGGPDGGNQPQHF.

This chain links TRBV15 with TRBJ2-6; D unclear. Germline V gene data show CDR1 as LNHNV and CDR2 as YYDKDF (reference sequence). The CDR3 totals 15 residues. Trimming stripped 1 base from V and 2 bases from J, with 6 bases between. DNA of the CDR3: TGTGCCACCAGCAGAGTGCCGGCTGGGGCCAACGTCCTGACTTTC. Its translation is CATSRVPAGANVLTF. Full variable domain (rest looked up from reference TRBV15 and TRBJ2-6): DAMVIQNPRYQVTQFGKPVTLSCSQTLNHNVMYWYQQKSSQAPKLLFHYYDKDFNNEADTPDNFQSRRPNTSFCFLDIRSPGLGDTAMYLCATSRVPAGANVLTFGAGSRLTVL.

The chain is built from TRBV5-4 and TRBJ1-1, with 9 bases that match TRBD1. With V trimmed by 4 bases and J by 5 bases, 6 bases remained unmatched. Looked up from germline, CDR1 is SGHNT and CDR2 is YYREEE (reference sequence). The CDR3 contains 14 residues. The CDR3, as DNA: TGTGCCAGCAGCATATTGACAGGGGGGACTGAAGCTTTCTTT. Its translation is CASSILTGGTEAFF.

V gene TRBV5-1 combines with J gene TRBJ2-5, with TRBD1 identical over 8 bases. The germline gives CDR1 SGHRS, CDR2 YFSETQ. CDR3 length: 16 residues. The ends lost 2 bases at V and 5 bases at J; junction bases unmatched: 11. Here the CDR3 reads CASSLPRQGRLETQYF. The DNA of the CDR3 is TGCGCCAGCAGCTTACCAAGACAGGGGCGGTTGGAGACCCAGTACTTC. The complete variable domain, with remaining parts taken from reference TRBV5-1 and TRBJ2-5, reads KAGVTQTPRYLIKTRGQQVTLSCSPISGHRSVSWYQQTPGQGLQFLFEYFSETQRNKGNFPGRFSGRQFSNSRSEMNVSTLELGDSALYLCASSLPRQGRLETQYFGPGTRLLVL.

The chain joins TRBV2 to TRBJ2-5, with D tentatively TRBD2 (6 bases). The V gene lost 4 bases and the J gene lost 5 bases, with 14 bases spanning the gap. In germline, CDR1 is SNHLY, CDR2 FYNNEI. The CDR3 is 14 amino acids. CDR3 sequence (DNA): TGTGCCAGCAGTGGGCCCCTAGCGAGGGAGACCCAGTACTTC. Residues: CASSGPLARETQYF.

The V call is TRBV2, the J call TRBJ2-3, with D maybe TRBD2 (7 bases). There are 16 residues in the CDR3. Germline loops: CDR1 SNHLY, CDR2 FYNNEI. Between the trimmed V and J ends, which lost 4 bases and 3 bases, there was a span of 17 bases. DNA of the CDR3: TGTGCCAGCAGTGTCCTTGGGGGGGCTGGGACAGATACGCAGTATTTT. Translated: CASSVLGGAGTDTQYF.

The V gene is TRBV13, the J gene TRBJ2-7; 11 bases line up with TRBD2. J gave up 3 bases and V 5 bases, and 3 bases lay outside the gene matches. Looked up from germline, CDR1 is PRHDT and CDR2 is FYEKMQ (reference sequence). The CDR3 is 14 amino acids. In nucleotides, the CDR3 is TGTGCCAGCAGCCTCACTAGCGGGAGCTACGAGCAGTACTTC. Encoded protein: CASSLTSGSYEQYF. The full variable domain, its missing parts supplied by reference TRBV13 and TRBJ2-7, is AAGVIQSPRHLIKEKRETATLKCYPIPRHDTVYWYQQGPGQDPQFLISFYEKMQSDKGSIPDRFSAQQFSDYHSELNMSSLELGDSALYFCASSLTSGSYEQYFGPGTRLTVT.

This clone was observed a few times. The chain has TRBV7-8 and TRBJ2-7, with a possible D match to TRBD2 (6 bases). V lost 5 bases and J 3 bases, leaving 17 bases between the germline ends. Germline-derived CDR1 and CDR2 are SGHVS and FQNEAQ. The CDR3 sequence is 15 residues long. CDR3 DNA sequence: TGTGCCAGCAGCCCTCGCCGGGACTCGAACTACGAGCAGTACTTC. It encodes CASSPRRDSNYEQYF.

Remarks on this clone: The sample contains more than one DNA sequence encoding this CDR3. The rearrangement joins TRBV6-1 to TRBJ1-1; D unresolved. This CDR3 spans 13 amino acids. V was shortened by 6 bases and J by 1 base, with 9 bases between the two germline ends. Per the germline V gene, CDR1 is MNHNS and CDR2 is SASEGT. Here the CDR3 DNA reads TGTGCCAGCAGCCGACACGGGAACACTGAAGCTTTCTTT. It codes for CASSRHGNTEAFF.

The rearrangement joins TRBV7-9 to TRBJ2-1; 8 bases match TRBD2. The CDR3 has 16 residues. Per the germline V gene, CDR1 is SEHNR and CDR2 is FQNEAQ (reference sequence). With 5 bases clipped from V and 0 bases from J, the junction kept 6 bases outside the gene matches. CDR3 nucleotides: TGTGCCAGCAGCCCACTAGCGGCAAGCTCCTACAATGAGCAGTTCTTC. As protein: CASSPLAASSYNEQFF.

The CDR3 DNA is TGCGCCAGCCGGACCGGGGCGTACCAAGAGACCCAGTACTTC. Translated: CASRTGAYQETQYF. The genes are TRBV5-1 and TRBJ2-5, with D tentatively TRBD1 or TRBD2 (5 bases each). Trimming stripped 7 bases from V and 0 bases from J, with 13 bases between. The CDR3 length is 14 residues. The germline V gene encodes CDR1 SGHRS and CDR2 YFSETQ.

The gene calls are TRBV28 and TRBJ2-7, with TRBD1 as a possible D gene (5 bases). The V end was cut by 1 base, the J end by 1 base, with 11 bases between. The CDR3 is 15 amino acids. Germline V lookup: CDR1 MDHEN, CDR2 SYDVKM. This CDR3 reads CASSLFGHTSYEQYF. The CDR3 DNA reads TGTGCCAGCAGTTTATTTGGACATACTTCCTACGAGCAGTACTTC.

The chain couples TRBV19 to TRBJ1-1; D uncertain. Germline V gene data show CDR1 as LNHDA and CDR2 as SQIVND (reference sequence). This CDR3 region has 14 residues. The ends were cut back, 1 base at V and 0 bases at J, with 6 bases in the middle. CDR3 coding DNA: TGTGCCAGTAGTATAGGTTTCATGAACACTGAAGCTTTCTTT. Its translation is CASSIGFMNTEAFF.

V usage is TRBV19 and J usage is TRBJ2-7; D might be TRBD2 (6 bases). This CDR3 is built from 14 residues. Trimming took off 5 bases at V and 4 bases at J, with 15 bases between the two ends. CDR1 is LNHDA and CDR2 is SQIVND in the germline V gene (reference sequence). This chain's CDR3 is CASSPPGLRYEQYF. CDR3 DNA: TGTGCCAGTAGTCCGCCGGGACTCAGATACGAGCAGTACTTC.

The sample holds one count of this clone. This rearrangement joins TRBV7-9 to TRBJ2-5; 8 nucleotides match TRBD1. Looked up from germline, CDR1 is SEHNR and CDR2 is FQNEAQ (reference sequence). Losses at the gene ends were 2 bases for V and 2 bases for J; bases not matched to a gene: 4. The CDR3 sequence is 15 residues long. In DNA form, the CDR3 reads TGTGCCAGCAGCTTAAGGACAGGGCGACAAGAGACCCAGTACTTC. Its translation: CASSLRTGRQETQYF.

This clone was found once. The chain joins TRBV9 to TRBJ2-1; 8 nucleotides line up with TRBD2. Germline V gene data show CDR1 as SGDLS and CDR2 as YYNGEE. The CDR3 is 15 residues long. V was clipped by 3 bases and J by 4 bases; unmatched bases: 6. The DNA of the CDR3 is TGTGCCAGCAGCGCCCGACTAGCGCTATACAATGAGCAGTTCTTC. Translating it yields CASSARLALYNEQFF.

This chain connects TRBV7-2 to TRBJ2-1; 9 nucleotides align to TRBD1. J lost 0 bases, V lost 5 bases, and 2 bases had no gene match. The CDR3 spans 15 residues. Germline V gene sequence: CDR1 SGHTA, CDR2 FQGNSA. CDR3 DNA: TGTGCCAGCAGCAGGGACAGGGCCTCCTACAATGAGCAGTTCTTC. Translating it yields CASSRDRASYNEQFF.

The V gene is TRBV29-1, the J gene TRBJ2-5; TRBD2 matches 10 bases. CDR3 size: 13 residues. Unmatched junction bases numbered 0, after V lost 1 base and J lost 4 bases. Germline CDR1 is SQVTM and CDR2 is ANQGSEA. CDR3 coding DNA: TGCAGCGTTGAAGGACTAGCGGGAGAGACCCAGTACTTC. Protein sequence: CSVEGLAGETQYF.

The chain has TRBV11-2 and TRBJ1-1; D is ambiguous. The V gene lost 0 bases and the J gene lost 4 bases, with 12 bases spanning the gap. CDR1 is SGHAT, CDR2 FQNNGV, per germline. The CDR3 is made up of 15 amino acids. Here the CDR3 reads CASSLDTGWSTEAFF. In DNA form, the CDR3 reads TGTGCCAGCAGCTTAGATACGGGGTGGTCCACTGAAGCTTTCTTT.

This clone was observed a handful of times. CDR3 DNA sequence: TGTGCCAGCAGCTTAACGAGGAGCCTCACTGAAGCTTTCTTT. Amino acids: CASSLTRSLTEAFF. The chain employs TRBV11-2 and TRBJ1-1; D not resolved. Trimming shortened V by 2 bases and J by 4 bases, and 11 bases separated the two germline ends. Germline V gene lookup returns CDR1 SGHAT and CDR2 FQNNGV. The CDR3 runs to 14 residues. Filled out from reference TRBV11-2 and TRBJ1-1, the complete variable domain reads EAGVAQSPRYKIIEKRQSVAFWCNPISGHATLYWYQQILGQGPKLLIQFQNNGVVDDSQLPKDRFSAERLKGVDSTLKIQPAKLEDSAVYLCASSLTRSLTEAFFGQGTRLTVV.

V usage is TRBV6-1 and J usage is TRBJ1-4; possible D gene TRBD1, 5 bases. Germline V gives CDR1 MNHNS, CDR2 SASEGT. The CDR3 has 13 amino acids. V was cut by 11 bases and J by 8 bases, with 18 bases left in between. The CDR3 reads CAGGGDQGEKLFF. CDR3 DNA sequence: TGTGCCGGGGGAGGGGACCAAGGGGAAAAACTGTTTTTT.

Only one count was recorded for this clone. The genes are TRBV29-1 and TRBJ2-3; 7 bases are shared with TRBD1. V gave up 6 bases and J gave up 2 bases; unmatched junction bases: 11. The CDR3 runs 15 residues. Germline CDR1 and CDR2: SQVTM and ANQGSEA. Here the CDR3 reads CSVKTGTEVTDTQYF. The CDR3 coding sequence is TGCAGCGTCAAGACCGGGACAGAAGTCACAGATACGCAGTATTTT.